This TCR beta chain was recorded in a study of vaccination and CD4 T cells after COVID-19. Oncomine TCR Beta short-read sequencing was applied to DNA from cultured CD4+ T cells. TCRdb fed the PCR reads into MiXCR, producing one record per CDR3 protein. The repertoire holds a few thousand distinct CDR3 sequences, 25% to 30% seen once, with under 30% in the top ten. As for treatment: roughly ten-day PBMC culture with coronavirus spike peptide pools or control peptides (ViraFEST assay). Germline V gene data show CDR1 as SGHTS and CDR2 as YDEGEE. The CDR3 runs 12 residues. This clonotype was counted between two and nine times. The antigen remains undetermined.

This sequence joins TRBV5-8 and TRBJ1-1; D remains ambiguous. This sequence was found in a human donor who had recovered from COVID-19. Sequences were derived from CD4+ T cells from blood, cultured in vitro, sampled after SARS-CoV-2 vaccination. The CDR3 region has the DNA TGTGCGACCATGAGGGCGCGCACTGAAGCTTTCTTT. It specifies CATMRARTEAFF.